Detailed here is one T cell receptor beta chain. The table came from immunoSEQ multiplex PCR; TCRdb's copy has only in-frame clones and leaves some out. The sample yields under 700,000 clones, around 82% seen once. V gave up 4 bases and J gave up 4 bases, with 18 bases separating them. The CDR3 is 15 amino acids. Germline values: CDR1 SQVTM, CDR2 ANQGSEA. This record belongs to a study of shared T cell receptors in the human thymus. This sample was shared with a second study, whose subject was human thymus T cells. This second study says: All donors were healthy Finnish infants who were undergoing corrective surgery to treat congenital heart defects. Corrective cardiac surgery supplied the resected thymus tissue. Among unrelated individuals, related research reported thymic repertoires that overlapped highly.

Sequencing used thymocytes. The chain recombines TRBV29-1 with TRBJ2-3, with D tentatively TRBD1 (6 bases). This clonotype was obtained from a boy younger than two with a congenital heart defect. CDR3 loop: CSVAVGQTGPDTQYF. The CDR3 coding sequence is TGCAGCGTTGCCGTGGGACAAACCGGGCCAGATACGCAGTATTTT.